What follows is one T cell receptor beta chain and its context. Its antigen is currently unknown. The data belong to a study of vaccination effects on CD4 cells after COVID-19. Antigen-specific CD4+ T cells were expanded with viral peptide pools in the ViraFEST assay before sequencing. After about 10 days in culture, the CD4+ T cells were isolated. The study found no prior SARS-CoV-2 infection in the vaccine recipients, who tested negative for nucleocapsid antibodies. Peptides at about 10 ug/ml and IL-2 at about 10 IU/ml were added to about 2 million PBMC per well. The CDR3 contains 15 residues. V lost 0 bases, J lost 3 bases, and 13 bases lay in between. Germline CDR1 and CDR2: SGHKS and YYEKEE (reference sequence). The protocol was immunoSEQ multiplex PCR, while the TCRdb copy is restricted to in-frame clones and leaves out a portion. Of tens of thousands of clones detected, under 85% appear once; the ten largest clones hold around 3.2%.

The chain joins TRBV5-5 to TRBJ2-7; a possible D gene is TRBD2 (6 bases). The receptor was derived from a human donor who received a COVID-19 vaccine. Sequenced material: CD4+ T cells from PBMCs cultured with HCoV-NL63 spike peptides, taken before COVID-19 vaccination. The chain's CDR3 is CASSLESDYLYEQYV. The CDR3 DNA sequence: TGTGCCAGCAGCTTGGAATCGGACTACCTCTACGAGCAGTACGTC.